This T cell receptor beta chain emerged from a study of CDR3 diversity in severe acne. TCRdb called the PCR reads again in MiXCR, with one record for every CDR3 protein. The sample shows 79,000 or so distinct CDR3 sequences, 45% to 55% of them seen only once. In this sample, this clonotype is medium-sized. Germline loops: CDR1 KGHDR, CDR2 SFDVKD. Deletions cut 5 bases from V and 1 base from J, with 16 bases between. The CDR3 length is 16 residues. The TCR was taken from a male donor with severe acne vulgaris. The sample comprised blood. The V and J genes are TRBV24-1 and TRBJ2-5; D unclear. The CDR3 is CATSGTPPAFQETQYF. The DNA for the CDR3 is TGTGCCACCAGTGGAACACCTCCGGCGTTCCAAGAGACCCAGTACTTC.